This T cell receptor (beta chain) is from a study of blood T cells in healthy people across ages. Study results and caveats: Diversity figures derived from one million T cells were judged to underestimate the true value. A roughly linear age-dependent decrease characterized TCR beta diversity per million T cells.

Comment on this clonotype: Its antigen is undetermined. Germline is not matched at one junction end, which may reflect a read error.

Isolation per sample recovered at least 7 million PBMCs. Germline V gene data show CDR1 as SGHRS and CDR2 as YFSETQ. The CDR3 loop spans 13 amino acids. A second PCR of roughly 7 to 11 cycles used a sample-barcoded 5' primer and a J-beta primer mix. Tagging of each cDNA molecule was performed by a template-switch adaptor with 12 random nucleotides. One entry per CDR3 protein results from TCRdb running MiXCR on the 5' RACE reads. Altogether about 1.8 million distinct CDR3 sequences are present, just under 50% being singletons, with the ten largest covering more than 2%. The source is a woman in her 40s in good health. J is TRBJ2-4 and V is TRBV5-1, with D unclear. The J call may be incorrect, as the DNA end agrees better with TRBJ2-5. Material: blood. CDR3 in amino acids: CACSIGHQETQYF. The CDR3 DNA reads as TGCGCCTGCAGCATAGGACACCAAGAGACCCAGTACTTC.